The rows below give T cell receptor beta chains drawn from one sample of a study of blood T cell repertoires in COVID-19. The table came from immunoSEQ multiplex PCR; TCRdb's copy has only in-frame clones and leaves some out. This table has about 160,000 clones, 60% to 85% appearing once. The sample was peripheral blood. The origin of the receptors is a man in his sixties with acute or convalescent COVID-19. The CDR3 runs from the conserved cysteine through the conserved F or W. The D gene is left open where the match is weak. Some rows mark clone size as missing; the rest say once, few, many or name a class of expanded clone.

clone size: few
J gene: TRBJ1-1
D gene: TRBD1
V gene: TRBV5-1
CDR3 protein: CASGKTADRADEAFF
CDR3 DNA: TGCGCCAGCGGAAAAACTGCGGACAGGGCTGATGAAGCTTTCTTT

clone size: few
J gene: TRBJ1-1
D gene: .
V gene: TRBV10-2
CDR3 protein: CASSEFGGWGTEAFF
CDR3 DNA: TGCGCCAGCAGTGAGTTTGGAGGGTGGGGCACTGAAGCTTTCTTT

clone size: .
J gene: TRBJ2-1
D gene: .
V gene: TRBV14
CDR3 protein: CASSHLGSGLYNEQFF
CDR3 DNA: TGTGCCAGCAGCCATTTAGGTAGCGGCCTCTACAATGAGCAGTTCTTC

clone size: .
J gene: TRBJ1-1
D gene: .
V gene: TRBV21-1
CDR3 protein: CASSPRGKGNTEAFF
CDR3 DNA: TGTGCCAGCAGCCCTCGAGGGAAGGGGAACACTGAAGCTTTCTTT

clone size: .
J gene: TRBJ2-1
D gene: .
V gene: TRBV12-5
CDR3 protein: CAITPSGFSYNEQFF
CDR3 DNA: TGTGCTATCACCCCCTCCGGGTTCTCCTACAATGAGCAGTTCTTC

clone size: .
J gene: TRBJ2-1
D gene: .
V gene: TRBV5-4
CDR3 protein: CASSLALEQFF
CDR3 DNA: TGTGCCAGCAGCTTGGCCTTGGAGCAGTTCTTC

clone size: .
J gene: TRBJ2-1
D gene: .
V gene: TRBV6-5
CDR3 protein: CASDDIWAYNEQFF
CDR3 DNA: TGTGCCAGCGACGACATTTGGGCCTACAATGAGCAGTTCTTC

clone size: .
J gene: TRBJ2-2
D gene: TRBD1
V gene: TRBV29-1
CDR3 protein: CSVETGVGELFF
CDR3 DNA: TGCAGCGTCGAGACAGGGGTCGGGGAGCTGTTTTTT

clone size: .
J gene: TRBJ2-7
D gene: TRBD2
V gene: TRBV3-1/TRBV3-2
CDR3 protein: CASSQVVAGGLEQYF
CDR3 DNA: TGTGCCAGCAGCCAAGTCGTAGCGGGGGGGCTCGAGCAGTACTTC

clone size: .
J gene: TRBJ1-2
D gene: TRBD1
V gene: TRBV19
CDR3 protein: CASSIHFGGQGNNYGYTF
CDR3 DNA: TGTGCCAGTAGTATTCATTTCGGCGGACAGGGGAATAACTATGGCTACACCTTC

clone size: .
J gene: TRBJ1-2
D gene: .
V gene: TRBV4-1
CDR3 protein: CASSQAGSQTAYGYTF
CDR3 DNA: TGCGCCAGCAGCCAAGCAGGCAGTCAGACGGCGTATGGCTACACCTTC

clone size: .
J gene: TRBJ1-2
D gene: TRBD1
V gene: TRBV25-1
CDR3 protein: CASTGPGTGLANYGYTF
CDR3 DNA: TGTGCCAGCACCGGTCCCGGGACAGGGTTGGCTAACTATGGCTACACCTTC

clone size: .
J gene: TRBJ1-1
D gene: TRBD1
V gene: TRBV9
CDR3 protein: CASSEGQGAEAFF
CDR3 DNA: TGTGCCAGCAGCGAGGGACAGGGGGCCGAAGCTTTCTTT

clone size: .
J gene: TRBJ1-1
D gene: TRBD1
V gene: TRBV30
CDR3 protein: CAWSVGGTTGAEAFF
CDR3 DNA: TGTGCCTGGAGTGTAGGAGGGACGACAGGGGCTGAAGCTTTCTTT

clone size: .
J gene: TRBJ2-1
D gene: TRBD1
V gene: TRBV5-1
CDR3 protein: CASSFGQGGTEQFF
CDR3 DNA: TGCGCCAGCAGCTTCGGACAGGGGGGCACTGAGCAGTTCTTC

clone size: .
J gene: TRBJ1-2
D gene: .
V gene: TRBV3-1/TRBV3-2
CDR3 protein: CASSRKDRANYGYTF
CDR3 DNA: TGTGCCAGCAGCAGAAAAGACAGAGCTAACTATGGCTACACCTTC

clone size: .
J gene: TRBJ1-2
D gene: TRBD1
V gene: TRBV29-1
CDR3 protein: CSVETGRSYGYTF
CDR3 DNA: TGCAGCGTTGAGACAGGGAGATCGTATGGCTACACCTTC

clone size: .
J gene: TRBJ2-1
D gene: TRBD2
V gene: TRBV7-3
CDR3 protein: CASSPRFGGEQFF
CDR3 DNA: TGTGCCAGCAGCCCCAGGTTCGGGGGGGAGCAGTTCTTC

clone size: .
J gene: TRBJ1-1
D gene: .
V gene: TRBV19
CDR3 protein: CASTYRGRRNTEAFF
CDR3 DNA: TGTGCCAGTACTTATAGAGGGAGGCGGAACACTGAAGCTTTCTTT

clone size: .
J gene: TRBJ1-1
D gene: .
V gene: TRBV18
CDR3 protein: CASSHGQNTEAFF
CDR3 DNA: TGTGCCAGCTCACACGGACAGAACACTGAAGCTTTCTTT

clone size: once
J gene: TRBJ1-5
D gene: .
V gene: TRBV30
CDR3 protein: CAWSNEGYQPQHF
CDR3 DNA: TGTGCCTGGAGTAATGAGGGTTATCAGCCCCAGCATTTT

clone size: .
J gene: TRBJ1-2
D gene: TRBD1
V gene: TRBV30
CDR3 protein: CAWNGVTGQPAPLYGYTF
CDR3 DNA: TGTGCCTGGAATGGGGTTACGGGACAGCCGGCCCCCCTCTATGGCTACACCTTC

clone size: .
J gene: TRBJ2-5
D gene: .
V gene: TRBV4-2
CDR3 protein: CASSQDLAGIDRTQYF
CDR3 DNA: TGTGCCAGCAGCCAAGATCTGGCGGGGATCGATAGGACCCAGTACTTC

clone size: .
J gene: TRBJ2-7
D gene: TRBD1
V gene: TRBV11-2
CDR3 protein: CASSSGQGRGEQYF
CDR3 DNA: TGTGCCAGCAGCTCCGGACAGGGGAGGGGCGAGCAGTACTTC

clone size: .
J gene: TRBJ2-5
D gene: .
V gene: TRBV6-5
CDR3 protein: CASSFMTEKQETQYF
CDR3 DNA: TGTGCCAGCAGTTTCATGACTGAAAAACAAGAGACCCAGTACTTC

clone size: .
J gene: TRBJ2-1
D gene: .
V gene: TRBV5-4
CDR3 protein: CASSLVGGGTNEQFF
CDR3 DNA: TGTGCCAGCAGCTTGGTGGGGGGAGGAACAAATGAGCAGTTCTTC

clone size: .
J gene: TRBJ2-7
D gene: .
V gene: TRBV6-5
CDR3 protein: CASSPLKSSYEQYF
CDR3 DNA: TGTGCCAGCAGCCCCCTAAAGTCCTCCTACGAGCAGTACTTC

clone size: .
J gene: TRBJ1-4
D gene: .
V gene: TRBV4-3
CDR3 protein: CASSRSTNEKLFF
CDR3 DNA: TGCGCCAGCAGTCGGTCAACTAATGAAAAACTGTTTTTT

clone size: .
J gene: TRBJ2-7
D gene: .
V gene: TRBV10-3
CDR3 protein: CAISEYTEIAYEQYF
CDR3 DNA: TGTGCCATCAGTGAGTATACAGAAATCGCCTACGAGCAGTACTTC

clone size: .
J gene: TRBJ2-1
D gene: TRBD1
V gene: TRBV19
CDR3 protein: CASSIWGQGYNEQFF
CDR3 DNA: TGTGCCAGTAGTATTTGGGGACAGGGGTACAATGAGCAGTTCTTC

clone size: .
J gene: TRBJ2-1
D gene: TRBD1
V gene: TRBV15
CDR3 protein: CATSRDRRGLRNEQFF
CDR3 DNA: TGTGCCACCAGCAGAGATCGCAGGGGGCTTCGCAATGAGCAGTTCTTC